Below are 22 T cell receptor beta chains sequenced from a single sample in a study of blood T cell repertoires in COVID-19 (dated by TCRdb to 2018 to 2021). Library preparation employed the immunoSEQ multiplex PCR assay. The clones in this table, taken by TCRdb from immuneACCESS, are in-frame only. Not every clone is retained; where verified, under half of the shortfall comes from an unresolved V gene, and the cause of the rest is unknown. This sample lists around 150,000 clones; 65% to 85% were detected once. The ten biggest clones cover about 8.6% of the sample. The sequenced material came from peripheral blood. The receptor source for this set is a man aged 45 to 65 with active or convalescent COVID-19.

The rearrangement links TRBV4-1 to TRBJ2-7; TRBD2 matches at 10 bases. J lost 0 bases, V lost 2 bases, and 7 bases had no gene match. Germline-derived CDR1 and CDR2 are MGHRA and YSYEKL. The CDR3 consists of 17 residues. Here the CDR3 reads CASSQKEAGGSSYEQYF. The CDR3 DNA is TGCGCCAGCAGCCAAAAGGAAGCGGGGGGGAGCTCCTACGAGCAGTACTTC.

The V call is TRBV27, the J call TRBJ2-7; 10 nucleotides match TRBD2. CDR3 size: 15 residues. With V trimmed by 5 bases and J by 2 bases, 6 bases remained unmatched. CDR1 MNHEY and CDR2 SMNVEV come from the germline V gene (reference sequence). The CDR3 is CASSPRTSGAYEQYF. In DNA form, the CDR3 reads TGTGCCAGCAGTCCCAGGACTAGCGGAGCCTACGAGCAGTACTTC.

V is TRBV18 and J is TRBJ2-3; TRBD2 agrees at 14 bases. The CDR3 runs 18 residues. After removal of 3 bases from V and 5 bases from J, the junction contained 10 bases not matched to a gene. CDR1 KGHSH and CDR2 LQKENI come from the germline V gene. The CDR3 region is CASSPVPGLAGVKDTQYF. CDR3 bases: TGTGCCAGCTCACCCGTCCCGGGACTAGCGGGAGTGAAAGATACGCAGTATTTT.

The V call is TRBV9, the J call TRBJ2-1; D gene uncertain. Trimming cost V 2 bases and J 4 bases, with 13 bases left between them. Germline values: CDR1 SGDLS, CDR2 YYNGEE. The CDR3 covers 15 residues. In nucleotides, the CDR3 is TGTGCCAGCAGCGTGGAGCCCGACGGGTACAATGAGCAGTTCTTC. Encoded protein: CASSVEPDGYNEQFF.

The V and J genes are TRBV11-3 and TRBJ2-1, with D perhaps matching TRBD1 (6 bases). Trimming took 5 bases from V and 5 from J, leaving 16 bases between them. This CDR3 is 15 amino acids long. CDR1 and CDR2 from the germline V gene are SGHNT and YENEEA. CDR3 loop: CASSNLMDSNNEQFF. In DNA form, the CDR3 reads TGTGCCAGCAGCAACCTGATGGACAGCAACAATGAGCAGTTCTTC. The full variable domain, in which reference TRBV11-3 and TRBJ2-1 provide the parts outside the CDR3, is EAGVVQSPRYKIIEKKQPVAFWCNPISGHNTLYWYLQNLGQGPELLIRYENEEAVDDSQLPKDRFSAERLKGVDSTLKIQPAELGDSAVYLCASSNLMDSNNEQFFGPGTRLTVL.

The CDR3 loop reads CASSRQGRQYTEAFF. CDR3 nucleotide sequence: TGTGCCAGCAGTCGACAGGGCAGACAGTACACTGAAGCTTTCTTT. The gene calls are TRBV6-5 and TRBJ1-1, with TRBD1 identical over 7 bases. The ends lost 5 bases at V and 3 bases at J; junction bases unmatched: 9. The V gene's germline CDR1 is MNHEY and CDR2 SVGAGI. The CDR3 sequence is 15 residues long.

This sequence joins TRBV28 and TRBJ2-7, with D tentatively TRBD2 (7 bases). CDR3 size: 15 residues. Germline CDR1 reads MDHEN; CDR2 reads SYDVKM. V was cut by 3 bases and J by 5 bases, with 17 bases left in between. CDR3 region: CASSFTVGEGDEQYF. The DNA for the CDR3 is TGTGCCAGCAGTTTCACGGTAGGGGAGGGGGACGAGCAGTACTTC. The variable domain in full, with the rest retrieved from reference TRBV28 and TRBJ2-7, is DVKVTQSSRYLVKRTGEKVFLECVQDMDHENMFWYRQDPGLGLRLIYFSYDVKMKEKGDIPEGYSVSREKKERFSLILESASTNQTSMYLCASSFTVGEGDEQYFGPGTRLTVT.

The J gene is TRBJ2-5, the V gene TRBV6-5; D is undetermined. From germline, CDR1 is MNHEY and CDR2 SVGAGI. V was shortened by 5 bases and J by 5 bases, with 6 bases between the two germline ends. CDR3 length equals 11 residues. CDR3 sequence reads: CASSSRETQYF. As DNA, the CDR3 is TGTGCCAGCAGTAGCCGGGAGACCCAGTACTTC.

The chain recombines TRBV2 with TRBJ1-5, with 7 positions matching TRBD1. J lost 5 bases, V lost 1 base, and 8 bases had no gene match. The germline gives CDR1 SNHLY, CDR2 FYNNEI. The CDR3 spans 16 residues. CDR3 DNA sequence: TGTGCCAGCAGTGAAGGACAGGGCGAAGGGCATCAGCCCCAGCATTTT. Protein sequence: CASSEGQGEGHQPQHF. The full variable domain, in which reference TRBV2 and TRBJ1-5 provide the parts outside the CDR3, is EPEVTQTPSHQVTQMGQEVILRCVPISNHLYFYWYRQILGQKVEFLVSFYNNEISEKSEIFDDQFSVERPDGSNFTLKIRSTKLEDSAMYFCASSEGQGEGHQPQHFGDGTRLSIL.

This chain joins TRBV5-1 and TRBJ1-5; 9 bases line up with TRBD1. The CDR3 totals 15 residues. V lost 4 bases and J lost 2; bases outside the gene matches: 4. The germline CDR1 and CDR2 sequences are SGHRS and YFSETQ. CDR3 sequence reads: CASSEGQGGNQPQHF. The DNA of the CDR3 is TGCGCCAGCAGCGAGGGACAGGGCGGCAATCAGCCCCAGCATTTT.

This clone has more than one count but fewer than ten. The chain recombines TRBV30 with TRBJ2-3; 8 nucleotides line up with TRBD2. CDR1 and CDR2 (germline): GTSNPN, SVGIG (reference sequence). Trimming took 0 bases from V and 2 from J; bases not matched to a gene: 4. This CDR3 comprises 15 residues. The CDR3 region is CAWSVGSGATDTQYF. The DNA for the CDR3 is TGTGCCTGGAGTGTCGGTAGCGGGGCCACAGATACGCAGTATTTT.

The CDR3 sequence is CASSLAGDGYNEQFF. CDR3 DNA: TGTGCCAGCAGTTTGGCGGGAGACGGCTACAATGAGCAGTTCTTC. V and J are TRBV27 and TRBJ2-1; TRBD2 aligns across 7 bases. The CDR3 spans 15 residues. Germline V gene data show CDR1 as MNHEY and CDR2 as SMNVEV (reference sequence). V shed 3 bases, J shed 3 bases, and the junction held 5 bases outside the gene matches.

The chain couples TRBV11-2 to TRBJ2-7, with 9 bases lining up with TRBD1. The CDR3 is 15 amino acids. Losses at the gene ends were 2 bases for V and 7 bases for J; bases not matched to a gene: 9. CDR1 is SGHAT and CDR2 is FQNNGV in the germline V gene. The CDR3 loop reads CASSLYGETGGEQYF. The DNA of the CDR3 is TGTGCCAGCAGCTTATACGGGGAGACAGGGGGGGAGCAGTACTTC.

The chain employs TRBV5-6 and TRBJ2-7, with D perhaps TRBD1 (6 bases). The V end lost 1 base, the J end lost 2 bases, and 10 bases lay between the germline ends. Germline V gene data show CDR1 as SGHDT and CDR2 as YYEEEE. This CDR3 spans 14 amino acids. The DNA for the CDR3 is TGTGCCAGCAGCTTGAGGGACATAGCCTACGAGCAGTACTTC. Amino acid sequence: CASSLRDIAYEQYF.

The chain combines TRBV9 with TRBJ1-3, with a weak D call TRBD1 (6 bases). The V and J ends lost 0 bases and 0 bases respectively, with 13 bases between them. The germline CDR1 and CDR2 sequences are SGDLS and YYNGEE. This CDR3 is 17 amino acids long. The CDR3 region is CASSVAGGGLSGNTIYF. CDR3 nucleotides: TGTGCCAGCAGCGTAGCTGGGGGGGGCCTCTCTGGAAACACCATATATTTT.

This clone was found a few times. V gene TRBV15 combines with J gene TRBJ1-6, with D tentatively TRBD1 (6 bases). V was cut by 5 bases and J by 4 bases, with 12 bases left in between. The germline gives CDR1 LNHNV, CDR2 YYDKDF (reference sequence). This CDR3 has 15 residues. CDR3 sequence reads: CATSGRTDYNSPLHF. In DNA, the CDR3 is TGTGCCACCAGCGGACGGACAGATTATAATTCACCCCTCCACTTT.

This chain uses TRBV9 with TRBJ1-3; no firm D call. The CDR3 spans 15 residues. The germline CDR1 and CDR2 sequences are SGDLS and YYNGEE. V gave up 0 bases and J gave up 0 bases, with 7 bases separating them. This chain's CDR3 is CASSVAGSSGNTIYF. The DNA of the CDR3 is TGTGCCAGCAGCGTAGCCGGGTCCTCTGGAAACACCATATATTTT. The whole variable domain, remainder taken from reference TRBV9 and TRBJ1-3, is DSGVTQTPKHLITATGQRVTLRCSPRSGDLSVYWYQQSLDQGLQFLIQYYNGEERAKGNILERFSAQQFPDLHSELNLSSLELGDSALYFCASSVAGSSGNTIYFGEGSWLTVV.

V usage is TRBV6-2 or TRBV6-3 and J usage is TRBJ2-1, with 9 bases identical to TRBD2. Per the germline V gene, CDR1 is MNHEY and CDR2 is SVGEGT. The CDR3 runs to 15 residues. V shed 3 bases and J 5 bases; nucleotides not matched to a gene: 5. CDR3 sequence (DNA): TGTGCCAGCAGTTATTTGACTAGCGGAGACAATGAGCAGTTCTTC. It encodes CASSYLTSGDNEQFF.

The V call is TRBV6-5, the J call TRBJ1-4, with no clear D. This CDR3 is 14 amino acids long. The germline V gene encodes CDR1 MNHEY and CDR2 SVGAGI. Deletions cut 8 bases from V and 0 bases from J, with 10 bases between. The CDR3 sequence is CASRRVATNEKLFF. CDR3 nucleotides: TGTGCCAGCCGGAGAGTAGCAACTAATGAAAAACTGTTTTTT.

The gene calls are TRBV5-1 and TRBJ2-3, with 13 positions matching TRBD2. The J segment lost 3 bases and the V segment lost 0 bases, leaving 4 bases of the junction unmatched. The CDR3 is 17 amino acids. Germline-derived CDR1 and CDR2 are SGHRS and YFSETQ. The CDR3 sequence is CASSLVGTSGKTDTQYF. In DNA, the CDR3 is TGCGCCAGCAGCTTGGTGGGGACTAGCGGGAAAACAGATACGCAGTATTTT.

V and J are TRBV5-6 and TRBJ2-7; a weak D match, TRBD1 (5 bases). This CDR3 has 17 amino acids. The V gene lost 4 bases and the J gene lost 0 bases, with 20 bases spanning the gap. Germline CDR1 and CDR2: SGHDT and YYEEEE. The DNA for the CDR3 is TGTGCCAGCAGCCACCTCGCGACAGCGAGTACCTCCTACGAGCAGTACTTC. Amino acid sequence: CASSHLATASTSYEQYF.

CDR3 DNA sequence: TGTGCCAGCAGCCAAGGGACTAGCGGTTGGGGAAATGAGCAGTTCTTC. Its protein product is CASSQGTSGWGNEQFF. J is TRBJ2-1 and V is TRBV3-1 (or the pseudogene TRBV3-2); TRBD2 agrees at 10 bases. Germline values: CDR1 LGHDT, CDR2 YNNKEL (reference sequence). V lost 1 base and J lost 7; bases outside the gene matches: 7. The CDR3 loop spans 16 amino acids.